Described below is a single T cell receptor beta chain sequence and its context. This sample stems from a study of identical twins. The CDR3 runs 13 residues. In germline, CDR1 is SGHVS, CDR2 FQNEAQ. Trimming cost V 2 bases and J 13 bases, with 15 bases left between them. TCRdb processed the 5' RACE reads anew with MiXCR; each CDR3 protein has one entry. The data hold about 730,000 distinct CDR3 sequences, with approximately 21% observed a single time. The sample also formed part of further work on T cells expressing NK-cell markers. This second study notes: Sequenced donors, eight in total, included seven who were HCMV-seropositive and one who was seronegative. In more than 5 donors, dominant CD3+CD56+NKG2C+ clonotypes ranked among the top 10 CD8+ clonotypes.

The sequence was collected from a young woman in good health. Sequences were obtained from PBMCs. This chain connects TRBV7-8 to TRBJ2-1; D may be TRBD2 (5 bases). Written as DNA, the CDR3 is TGTGCCAGCAGCTTAAGGACTCTAGAAGGACAGTTCTTC. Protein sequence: CASSLRTLEGQFF.